This entry is about one T cell receptor (beta chain). Its antigen is unknown. Germline loops: CDR1 SGHKS, CDR2 YYEKEE (reference sequence). Trimming removed 2 bases from V and 7 bases from J, with 19 bases in between. This CDR3 is built from 15 residues. PCR primers comprised 60 Vbeta and 13 Jbeta primers. Sequencing used immunoSEQ multiplex PCR; TCRdb keeps in-frame clones, though not all of them. The table includes around 130,000 clones, around 79% detected once. These data are taken from a study of cytomegalovirus exposure and HLA in healthy donors. Whole-study findings and limits: The study carried out a later analysis of TCR beta sequences. It associated 15,000 to 20,000 of them with specific HLA alleles at a false discovery rate of 0.05. Later analysis identified a missense DCLRE1C variant that was linked to TCR beta V- and J-gene trimming. Among TCR beta chains of equal frequency, HLA-associated ones were more clonally expanded in a later analysis.

All the people who gave samples were healthy bone marrow donors. The source material was PBMCs. The rearrangement links TRBV5-5 to TRBJ2-7, with D tentatively TRBD1 (6 bases). The clonotype comes from a woman in her thirties or forties in good health and CMV-seropositive. The CDR3 bases are TGTGCCAGCAGCTTTGTACAGGGACCGATCGGAGAGCAGTACTTC. Its protein product is CASSFVQGPIGEQYF.